This is a list of T cell receptor beta chains from one sample in a study of post-analysis software for immune sequencing data. Using its own MiXCR run on the PCR reads, TCRdb lists one record per CDR3 protein. The table lists approximately 770,000 distinct CDR3 sequences, about 45% of them singletons. The sample was blood. The receptors come from a girl between 10 and 17 years old with multiple sclerosis. CDR3s include the opening cysteine and the closing phenylalanine or tryptophan. A D gene is named only where the DNA matches it firmly. Only part of the rows carry a size: once, few, many, or a class if the clone is expanded.

v_gene	d_gene	abundance	j_gene	CDR3nt	CDR3aa
TRBV7-2	.	.	TRBJ1-1	TGTGCCAGCAGCCCGCAGGGGTGGACGAACACTGAAGCTTTCTTT	CASSPQGWTNTEAFF
TRBV2	TRBD2	.	TRBJ2-1	TGTGCCAGCAGGGGAGGGAACAATGAGCAGTTCTTC	CASRGGNNEQFF
TRBV7-2	.	.	TRBJ2-5	TGTGCCAGCAGCTTGAACGGAGGGCCTAGGGAGCAGTACTTC	CASSLNGGPREQYF
TRBV6-5	TRBD1	.	TRBJ2-4	TGTGCCAGCAGTTTGACAGGGGATTCAGACATTCAGTACTTC	CASSLTGDSDIQYF
TRBV7-3	.	.	TRBJ2-7	TGTGCCAGCAGCTTAACGGTTACCGGGAGTAGCGAGCAGTACTTC	CASSLTVTGSSEQYF
TRBV13	.	few	TRBJ2-1	TGTGCCAGCAGCTTAGGCGGGAGACACCCCTACAATGAGCAGTTCTTC	CASSLGGRHPYNEQFF
TRBV20-1	TRBD1	few	TRBJ2-7	TGCAGTGCTAGGGGACAGTACGAGCAGTACTTC	CSARGQYEQYF
TRBV12-3/TRBV12-4	.	.	TRBJ2-5	TGTGCCAGCAGTTTGGGTTTCGGGAGAGTCCAAGAGACCCAGTACTTC	CASSLGFGRVQETQYF
TRBV28	.	.	TRBJ2-7	TGTGCCAGCAGTCCCCCGGGACGGACCTACGAGCAGTACTTC	CASSPPGRTYEQYF
TRBV7-2	.	.	TRBJ2-1	TGTGCCAGCAGGGACTACAATGAGCAGTTCTTC	CASRDYNEQFF
TRBV15	.	.	TRBJ2-7	TGTGCCACCAGCCCGAGGAGGGAAAGATTGAGCGAGCAGTACTTC	CATSPRRERLSEQYF
TRBV4-3	.	few	TRBJ2-7	TGCGCCAGCAGCCAAGAGACCTGGCACGAGCAGTACTTC	CASSQETWHEQYF
TRBV5-8	.	few	TRBJ1-5	TGTGCCAGCAGGCAGACAGGAGGTCAGCCCCAGCATTTT	CASRQTGGQPQHF
TRBV6-6	TRBD1	once	TRBJ2-5	TGTGCCAGCCTGGCAGGGGGCCGATTAGAGATCCAGTACTTC	CASLAGGRLEIQYF
TRBV9	TRBD1	.	TRBJ1-2	TGTGCCAGCAGCCCGGGGCGACAGGGGTATGGCTACACCTTC	CASSPGRQGYGYTF
TRBV11-2	.	few	TRBJ2-1	TGTGCCAGCAGCTTAGATGGCCTAGCCCTACTACAGTTCTTC	CASSLDGLALLQFF
TRBV6-2/TRBV6-3	TRBD1	few	TRBJ2-1	TGTGCCAGCAGCTCGGGACAGGGGAGCTCCTACAATGAGCAGTTCTTC	CASSSGQGSSYNEQFF
TRBV10-3	TRBD2	.	TRBJ2-1	TGTGCCACCGAGCGGGAGAACTCCTACAATGAGCAGTTCTTC	CATERENSYNEQFF
TRBV5-1	TRBD2	once	TRBJ2-7	TGCGCCAGCAGATTTAGCGGGAGCTCCTACGAGCAGTACTTC	CASRFSGSSYEQYF
TRBV3-1	TRBD2	.	TRBJ2-1	TGTGCCAGCAGCCAAGAATCACTAGCGGACTGCAATGAGCAGTTCTTC	CASSQESLADCNEQFF
TRBV7-2	.	.	TRBJ1-2	TGTGCCAGCGGCTTGCTTGGGGAGACCAACTATGGCTACACCTTC	CASGLLGETNYGYTF
TRBV7-9	.	few	TRBJ2-3	TGTGCCAGCAGCTCTGGCGAGGATACGCAGTATTTT	CASSSGEDTQYF
TRBV12-3/TRBV12-4	TRBD2	.	TRBJ2-1	TGTGCCAGCAGTTTTAGCCTAGCGGCTGAGCAGTTCTTC	CASSFSLAAEQFF
TRBV29-1	.	.	TRBJ1-1	TGCAACGTTGTTGTCAAAGTAAACACTGAAGCTTTCTTT	CNVVVKVNTEAFF
TRBV7-2	TRBD2	.	TRBJ2-3	TGTGCCAGCAGCTTAGGTCTAGCGGGAGGGGTAGATACGCAGTATTTT	CASSLGLAGGVDTQYF
TRBV2	.	.	TRBJ2-5	TGTGCCAGCAGTAGCCTGTGGGGGTCCCAAGAGACCCAGTACTTC	CASSSLWGSQETQYF
TRBV20-1	TRBD1	few	TRBJ2-5	TGCAGTGCTAGATTGGGACAGCAAGAGACCCAGTACTTC	CSARLGQQETQYF
TRBV5-5	.	.	TRBJ2-7	TGTGCCAGCAGCCCCTCCCGGGACCCCTGGTACGAGCAGTACTTC	CASSPSRDPWYEQYF
TRBV20-1	.	.	TRBJ2-2	TGCAGTGCCAATCCTGGCACCGGGGAGCTGTTTTTT	CSANPGTGELFF
TRBV12-3/TRBV12-4	.	.	TRBJ2-4	TGTGCCAGCAGGTTTCGGGGGATCGGAAACATTCAGTACTTC	CASRFRGIGNIQYF
TRBV24-1	TRBD1	few	TRBJ1-2	TGTGCCACCAGTGATCGGGACAGGTTCTATGGCTACACCTTC	CATSDRDRFYGYTF
TRBV12-3/TRBV12-4	TRBD1	few	TRBJ1-2	TGTGCCAGCAGTTTAGGACAGGGAAGAGAGTATGGCTACACCTTC	CASSLGQGREYGYTF
TRBV20-1	.	.	TRBJ2-7	TGCAGTGCTAGGGACGTAGCGCACTCCTACGAGCAGTACTTC	CSARDVAHSYEQYF
TRBV7-9	.	.	TRBJ2-7	TGTGCCAGCAGCCCCCTCGGGTCCCTGGGGGGTTTAGAGCAGTACTTC	CASSPLGSLGGLEQYF
TRBV6-1	TRBD1	few	TRBJ2-6	TGTGCCAGCAGGGAATACAGGACAGGTACCGGGGCCAACGTCCTGACTTTC	CASREYRTGTGANVLTF
TRBV12-3/TRBV12-4	TRBD1	once	TRBJ1-1	TGTGCCAACAGCCGGGACAGAGCTTTCTTT	CANSRDRAFF
TRBV7-9	.	once	TRBJ1-2	TGTGCCAGCAGCGGCCCAGGGGTTTACTATGGCTACACCTTC	CASSGPGVYYGYTF
TRBV5-1	.	.	TRBJ2-5	TGCGCCAGCAGCTTGGGTATATGGGCAGCGCAGACCCAGTACTTC	CASSLGIWAAQTQYF
TRBV12-3/TRBV12-4	.	.	TRBJ2-1	TGTGCCAGCAGCCCGACACTGGATGAGCAGTTCTTC	CASSPTLDEQFF
TRBV7-2	.	.	TRBJ1-2	TGTGCCAGCAGCTTCGCTGGGCAAGACTATGGCTACACCTTC	CASSFAGQDYGYTF
TRBV29-1	.	.	TRBJ1-1	TGCAGCGTTGAAGAGGGTTATGCTGAAGCTTTCTTT	CSVEEGYAEAFF
TRBV7-9	.	few	TRBJ2-7	TGTGCCAGCAGCTCCAAAAGCTACGAGCAGTACTTC	CASSSKSYEQYF
TRBV6-1	.	few	TRBJ2-7	TGTGCCAGCAGTGAGATAGCGGATCACTACGAGCAGTACTTC	CASSEIADHYEQYF
TRBV12-3/TRBV12-4	.	.	TRBJ1-2	TGTGCCAGCGCGGGCCCCACGTATGGCTACACCTTC	CASAGPTYGYTF
TRBV20-1	TRBD2	once	TRBJ2-3	TGCAGTGCCCAGGGACTAGCGGGAGTTAGGACAGATACGCAGTATTTT	CSAQGLAGVRTDTQYF
TRBV5-1	.	.	TRBJ2-1	TGCGCCAACAGCATTGCCCAGCGTGGGAATGAGCAGTTCTTC	CANSIAQRGNEQFF